This entry features one TCR beta chain sequence. The record originates from a study of shared clonotypes between healthy human individuals. Produced via immunoSEQ multiplex PCR; TCRdb's table is partial and in-frame only. The profile shows some 2,100,000 clones, about 94% of them singletons. The CDR3 is made up of 15 amino acids. Germline assignment: CDR1 KGHSH and CDR2 LQKENI. Trimming left V 3 bases short and J 0 bases short, with 10 bases between. The sequenced material came from naive CD4+ T cells sorted from blood. The sample's subset: CD45RA+ positively selected. This receptor was obtained from a man younger than 35 in good health. The rearrangement links TRBV18 to TRBJ2-3; the D gene is possibly TRBD1 (6 bases). CDR3 loop: CASSPTGLSTDTQYF. The CDR3 nucleotides are TGTGCCAGCTCACCTACAGGGCTGAGCACAGATACGCAGTATTTT. The full variable domain, its missing parts supplied by reference TRBV18 and TRBJ2-3, is NAGVMQNPRHLVRRRGQEARLRCSPMKGHSHVYWYRQLPEEGLKFMVYLQKENIIDESGMPKERFSAEFPKEGPSILRIQQVVRGDSAAYFCASSPTGLSTDTQYFGPGTRLTVL.